This note documents a single TCR beta chain sequence. The sample originates from a study of T-cell reconstitution after alpha-beta-depleted transplantation in children. Preparation of the TCRbeta library involved a method that used unique molecular identifiers. TCRdb reanalysed the PCR reads using MiXCR and keeps one entry per CDR3 protein. In the table there are 450,000 to 600,000 distinct CDR3 sequences, about 17% of which are singletons. Sample: PBMCs from the stem cell graft donor, taken from the stem cell graft. The TCR originated in a human donor who donated a stem cell graft to a child with acute lymphoblastic leukemia.

CDR3 sequence (DNA): TGTGCCAGTAGTGTTCTTCCGGGACAGCGCTACAATGAGCAGTTCTTC. This encodes CASSVLPGQRYNEQFF. The chain employs TRBV19 and TRBJ2-1; 7 bases fit TRBD1. The trim removed 5 bases at V and 3 bases at J, leaving 10 bases unmatched. Germline values: CDR1 LNHDA, CDR2 SQIVND (reference sequence). CDR3 length: 16 residues.